Listed below are T cell receptor beta chains from one sample, sequenced in a study of long-term antiretroviral therapy in people with HIV. Assay: immunoSEQ multiplex PCR; the TCRdb copy retains only in-frame clones and omits some. Of around 25,000 clones in the sample, around 85% were seen once. Here the sequenced sample was unsorted PBMCs, taken 2.3 years after starting antiretroviral therapy. All receptors come from a man between 35 and 55 years old with HIV. The CDR3 runs from the conserved cysteine through the conserved F or W. Each record gives: J gene, D gene, clone size, V gene, CDR3 DNA, CDR3 protein. The D gene is left open where the match is weak. Clone sizes are given selectively: once, few, many, or a class where the clone is expanded.

J: TRBJ2-1; D: -; size: -; V: TRBV2; DNA: TGTGCCAGCAATAAACCTAACAATGAGCAGTTCTTC; CDR3: CASNKPNNEQFF
J: TRBJ2-7; D: -; size: -; V: TRBV7-6; DNA: TGTGCCAGCAGCCCCTGGACAGTCTACGAGCAGTACTTC; CDR3: CASSPWTVYEQYF
J: TRBJ2-7; D: TRBD2; size: few; V: TRBV25-1; DNA: TGTGCCAGGGGGGGGTCTGGGTCCTACGAGCAGTACTTC; CDR3: CARGGSGSYEQYF
J: TRBJ1-1; D: -; size: -; V: TRBV6-5; DNA: TGTGCCAGCAGGCCTGGACAGAAAAACACTGAAGCTTTCTTT; CDR3: CASRPGQKNTEAFF
J: TRBJ1-2; D: TRBD1; size: -; V: TRBV19; DNA: TGTGCCAGTAGTCCGTGGGACAGTAACTATGGCTACACCTTC; CDR3: CASSPWDSNYGYTF
J: TRBJ2-7; D: -; size: -; V: TRBV30; DNA: TGTGCCTGGAGTGTACCGGGGCTCTACGAGCAGTACTTC; CDR3: CAWSVPGLYEQYF
J: TRBJ1-6; D: -; size: -; V: TRBV7-9; DNA: TGTGCCAGCAGCTTAACGGGTGCAGTTAATTCACCCCTCCACTTT; CDR3: CASSLTGAVNSPLHF
J: TRBJ2-6; D: TRBD1; size: -; V: TRBV11-3; DNA: TGTGCCAGCAGCACGAGACAGGGGATTATCACTGGGGCCAACGTCCTGACTTTC; CDR3: CASSTRQGIITGANVLTF
J: TRBJ2-1; D: TRBD1; size: -; V: TRBV7-2; DNA: TGTGCCAGCAGCTTAGACCCCGGGACAGTAGCCCACAATGAGCAGTTCTTC; CDR3: CASSLDPGTVAHNEQFF
J: TRBJ1-3; D: -; size: -; V: TRBV7-9; DNA: TGTGCCAGCAGCGTTGACAGGACCTCTGGAAACACCATATATTTT; CDR3: CASSVDRTSGNTIYF
J: TRBJ1-3; D: -; size: -; V: TRBV18; DNA: TGTGCCAGCTCACCAACCACCGAAAGAAACACCATATATTTT; CDR3: CASSPTTERNTIYF
J: TRBJ1-2; D: TRBD1; size: -; V: TRBV6-5; DNA: TGTGCCAGCAGTTACTGGGGGACAGGCCCTAACTATGGCTACACCTTC; CDR3: CASSYWGTGPNYGYTF
J: TRBJ2-7; D: -; size: -; V: TRBV9; DNA: TGTGCCAGCAGCGCAGGGACTGCCACCGTCTACGAGCAGTACTTC; CDR3: CASSAGTATVYEQYF
J: TRBJ1-5; D: -; size: -; V: TRBV7-8; DNA: TGTGCCAGCAGCTTAATAGAGGGGATGGAAAATCAGCCCCAGCATTTT; CDR3: CASSLIEGMENQPQHF
J: TRBJ1-5; D: TRBD1; size: -; V: TRBV4-1; DNA: TGCGCCAGCGCAACACAGGACAGGGCTTTTGGGCCCCAGCATTTT; CDR3: CASATQDRAFGPQHF
J: TRBJ2-3; D: -; size: -; V: TRBV5-6; DNA: TGTGCCAGCAGCTTGGTATCCGGAGGGGCAGATACGCAGTATTTT; CDR3: CASSLVSGGADTQYF
J: TRBJ1-2; D: -; size: -; V: TRBV11-2; DNA: TGTGCCAGCAGCTTAGAGGGAGGGAGGGGTTTTAATTATGGCTACACCTTC; CDR3: CASSLEGGRGFNYGYTF
J: TRBJ2-7; D: -; size: -; V: TRBV5-1; DNA: TGCGCCAGCAGCTTGGAAGGGACACCCTCCTACGAGCAGTACTTC; CDR3: CASSLEGTPSYEQYF
J: TRBJ2-1; D: -; size: once; V: TRBV13; DNA: TGTGCCAGCAGCTTAGGCTCCTACAATGAGCAGTTCTTC; CDR3: CASSLGSYNEQFF
J: TRBJ1-5; D: -; size: -; V: TRBV15; DNA: TGTGCCACCAGCAGAGATGCGGGACAAACATATAGCAATCAGCCCCAGCATTTT; CDR3: CATSRDAGQTYSNQPQHF
J: TRBJ1-4; D: TRBD1; size: -; V: TRBV5-1; DNA: TGCGCCAGCAGCCTGGGACAGGGTGCAACTAATGAAAAACTGTTTTTT; CDR3: CASSLGQGATNEKLFF
J: TRBJ2-5; D: -; size: -; V: TRBV9; DNA: TGTGCCAGCAGCGAAGGGGGGAGAACCCAAGAGACCCAGTACTTC; CDR3: CASSEGGRTQETQYF
J: TRBJ1-3; D: -; size: -; V: TRBV2; DNA: TGTGCCAGCAGTCTACTGCTCCGGGACATGGGAAACACCATATATTTT; CDR3: CASSLLLRDMGNTIYF
J: TRBJ2-7; D: TRBD2; size: -; V: TRBV29-1; DNA: TGCAGCGTGGGCCCCCGGACTAGCGGTTCCTACGAGCAGTACTTC; CDR3: CSVGPRTSGSYEQYF
J: TRBJ2-5; D: -; size: -; V: TRBV15; DNA: TGTGCCACCAGCAGAGTGGGGGGGCGTTTTGAGACCCAGTACTTC; CDR3: CATSRVGGRFETQYF
J: TRBJ2-3; D: TRBD1; size: -; V: TRBV19; DNA: TGTGCCAGTAGTATAGGTGGGACAGGCACAGATACGCAGTATTTT; CDR3: CASSIGGTGTDTQYF
J: TRBJ2-7; D: -; size: once; V: TRBV19; DNA: TGTGCCAGTAGTCCCCGGGGACTCTACGAGCAGTACTTC; CDR3: CASSPRGLYEQYF
J: TRBJ2-1; D: -; size: -; V: TRBV18; DNA: TGTGCCAGCTCACCCTCAGGGGGGAATGAGCAGTTCTTC; CDR3: CASSPSGGNEQFF
J: TRBJ2-2; D: TRBD1; size: few; V: TRBV6-5; DNA: TGTGCCAGCAGGAGGACAGGGCATAACACCGGGGAGCTGTTTTTT; CDR3: CASRRTGHNTGELFF
J: TRBJ2-7; D: TRBD1; size: -; V: TRBV6-1; DNA: TGTGCTCTAACGGGGACAGTTCACGAGCAGTACTTC; CDR3: CALTGTVHEQYF
J: TRBJ2-7; D: TRBD1; size: -; V: TRBV30; DNA: TGTGCCTGGAAGTGGGGGGACAGGGTATTCGAGCAGTACTTC; CDR3: CAWKWGDRVFEQYF
J: TRBJ1-1; D: -; size: -; V: TRBV18; DNA: TGTGCTAGCTCACCCTCACCGGGACACCGGATGAACACTGAAGCTTTCTTT; CDR3: CASSPSPGHRMNTEAFF
J: TRBJ2-2; D: -; size: -; V: TRBV2; DNA: TGTGCCAGCAGGGGGGGGCAAATCGGGGAGCTGTTTTTT; CDR3: CASRGGQIGELFF
J: TRBJ2-1; D: -; size: -; V: TRBV11-2; DNA: TGTGCCAGCAGCTTAATCGTGGGAAACAATGAGCAGTTCTTC; CDR3: CASSLIVGNNEQFF
J: TRBJ2-3; D: -; size: once; V: TRBV2; DNA: TGTGCCAGCAGTGGGCAAGGAGATACGCAGTATTTT; CDR3: CASSGQGDTQYF
J: TRBJ2-6; D: -; size: -; V: TRBV7-9; DNA: TGTGCCAGCAGCGACGGAATCTCTGGGGCCAACGTCCTGACTTTC; CDR3: CASSDGISGANVLTF
J: TRBJ2-7; D: -; size: -; V: TRBV11-3; DNA: TGTGCCAGCAAAGGGTCCTACGAGCAGTACTTC; CDR3: CASKGSYEQYF
J: TRBJ1-4; D: TRBD1; size: few; V: TRBV10-2; DNA: TGCGCCAGCAGCGAGGACAGGGCGGATGAAAAACTGTTTTTT; CDR3: CASSEDRADEKLFF
J: TRBJ2-7; D: -; size: -; V: TRBV2; DNA: TGTGCCAGCACCGGACTCCCGGGCTCCTACGAGCAGTACTTC; CDR3: CASTGLPGSYEQYF
J: TRBJ2-3; D: -; size: -; V: TRBV13; DNA: TGTGCCAGCAGCTTTCCCTCGGGGGGCTCAAATACGCAGTATTTT; CDR3: CASSFPSGGSNTQYF
J: TRBJ2-1; D: TRBD1; size: -; V: TRBV13; DNA: TGTGCCAGCAGCTTACCAGGGGGATACGAGCAGTTCTTC; CDR3: CASSLPGGYEQFF
J: TRBJ2-7; D: TRBD1; size: -; V: TRBV5-1; DNA: TGCGCCAGCAGCTGGGGGACAGGGGGCACCTACGAGCAGTACTTC; CDR3: CASSWGTGGTYEQYF
J: TRBJ2-6; D: -; size: -; V: TRBV5-1; DNA: TGCGCCAGCAGCTTGGGGGCCGGGGGCGGATCAACTGGGGCCAACGTCCTGACTTTC; CDR3: CASSLGAGGGSTGANVLTF
J: TRBJ1-2; D: TRBD1; size: few; V: TRBV23-1; DNA: TGCGCCAGCACCCCACACAGGGGAACCGGCCGTGGCTACACCTTC; CDR3: CASTPHRGTGRGYTF
J: TRBJ2-2; D: -; size: -; V: TRBV5-1; DNA: TGCGCCAGTAAGGTGGGGTGGCCCTCGGCCGGGGAGCTGTTTTTT; CDR3: CASKVGWPSAGELFF